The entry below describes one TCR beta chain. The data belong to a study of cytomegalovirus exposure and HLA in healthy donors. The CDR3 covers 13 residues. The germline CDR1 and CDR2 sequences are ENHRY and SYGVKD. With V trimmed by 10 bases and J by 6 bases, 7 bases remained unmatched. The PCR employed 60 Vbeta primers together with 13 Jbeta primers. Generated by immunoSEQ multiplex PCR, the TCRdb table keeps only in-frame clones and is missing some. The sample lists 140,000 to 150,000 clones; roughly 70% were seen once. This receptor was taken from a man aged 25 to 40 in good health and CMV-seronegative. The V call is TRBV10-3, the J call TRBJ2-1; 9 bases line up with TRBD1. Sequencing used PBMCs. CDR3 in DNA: TGTGCCACTCGGGACAGGGTAATCAATGAGCAGTTCTTC. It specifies CATRDRVINEQFF.